These T cell receptor beta chains were read from a single sample in a study of T cell repertoires in cytomegalovirus infection. These receptors lack a known antigen. From the reads, TCRdb called clonotypes with MiXCR, one entry per CDR3 protein. In the table there are roughly 990,000 distinct CDR3 sequences, under 40% of which are singletons. Here the sequenced sample was cultured CD8+ T cells from PBMCs, taken from culture after CMV antigen stimulation. All receptors derive from a human donor in good health (CMV status not recorded). Some clones in this sample may be carry-over from other donors' samples. Each CDR3 is given with its conserved first and last residue. D genes are given only for firm matches. Only part of the rows carry a size: once, few, many, or a class if the clone is expanded.

d_call	j_call	clone_size	v_call	cdr3_aa	cdr3_nt
NA	TRBJ2-3	few	TRBV7-6	CASGPPRPTDTQYF	TGTGCCAGCGGACCCCCGAGGCCGACAGATACGCAGTATTTT
TRBD2	TRBJ2-1	NA	TRBV15	CATSRDRITSGGNNEQFF	TGTGCCACCAGCAGAGATCGAATAACTAGCGGGGGCAACAATGAGCAGTTCTTC
NA	TRBJ2-3	NA	TRBV12-3/TRBV12-4	CASSSTGLADTQYF	TGTGCCAGCAGTTCAACAGGGCTCGCAGATACGCAGTATTTT
TRBD1	TRBJ2-7	few	TRBV7-9	CASSLSPGQGKYEQYF	TGTGCCAGCAGCTTAAGTCCCGGACAGGGAAAATACGAGCAGTACTTC
NA	TRBJ1-3	NA	TRBV7-9	CASSRRDISLPDAGNTIYF	TGTGCCAGCAGCCGCCGGGACATTTCTTTGCCTGACGCTGGAAACACCATATATTTT
NA	TRBJ2-1	many	TRBV7-8	CASSLVVGGFSYNEQFF	TGTGCCAGCAGCTTAGTGGTCGGGGGCTTCTCCTACAATGAGCAGTTCTTC
TRBD1	TRBJ2-1	NA	TRBV7-3	CASSFPTDREAYNEQFF	TGTGCCAGCAGCTTCCCAACCGACAGGGAAGCCTACAATGAGCAGTTCTTC
TRBD2	TRBJ2-7	few	TRBV7-9	CASSSPDSGDPYEQYF	TGTGCCAGCAGCTCCCCCGATAGCGGGGATCCATACGAGCAGTACTTC
NA	TRBJ2-3	few	TRBV3-1	CASSQEYAETNTQYF	TGTGCCAGCAGCCAAGAATACGCGGAGACAAATACGCAGTATTTT
TRBD2	TRBJ2-1	once	TRBV27	CASSLTAGLAEGDEQFF	TGTGCCAGCAGTTTAACAGCGGGACTAGCAGAAGGCGATGAGCAGTTCTTC
NA	TRBJ2-5	few	TRBV6-1	CASSAGPEGETQYF	TGTGCCAGCAGTGCCGGGCCCGAAGGGGAGACCCAGTACTTC
NA	TRBJ2-2	many	TRBV7-6	CASIQGGGDTGELFF	TGTGCCAGCATCCAGGGTGGGGGAGACACCGGGGAGCTGTTTTTT
NA	TRBJ2-1	many	TRBV7-2	CASSSSSLGNEQFF	TGTGCCAGCAGCTCCAGCAGCTTAGGGAATGAGCAGTTCTTC
NA	TRBJ2-5	few	TRBV12-3/TRBV12-4	CASSWDAFKTQYF	TGTGCCAGCAGTTGGGATGCCTTCAAGACCCAGTACTTC
NA	TRBJ2-1	NA	TRBV7-9	CASSPSRGAIEQFF	TGTGCCAGCAGCCCCAGCAGGGGGGCCATTGAGCAGTTCTTC
NA	TRBJ1-4	NA	TRBV20-1	CSARDRDTNEKLFF	TGCAGTGCTAGAGACCGGGACACGAATGAAAAACTGTTTTTT
NA	TRBJ2-1	NA	TRBV6-5	CASSYPDFNEQFF	TGTGCCAGCAGTTACCCCGACTTCAATGAGCAGTTCTTC
TRBD1	TRBJ1-3	many	TRBV27	CASSQDRTSGNTIYF	TGTGCCAGCAGCCAGGACAGGACCTCTGGAAACACCATATATTTT
NA	TRBJ1-1	NA	TRBV5-4	CASSLAREVYTEAFF	TGTGCCAGCAGCTTGGCCAGGGAAGTTTACACTGAAGCTTTCTTT
TRBD2	TRBJ2-1	NA	TRBV20-1	CSARGGGYYNEQFF	TGCAGTGCTAGAGGCGGGGGGTATTACAATGAGCAGTTCTTC
NA	TRBJ1-1	NA	TRBV5-5	CASSPDPPNTEAFF	TGTGCCAGCAGCCCTGACCCTCCGAACACTGAAGCTTTCTTT
NA	TRBJ1-1	NA	TRBV27	CASSSPTNTEAFF	TGTGCCAGCAGTTCACCGACGAACACTGAAGCTTTCTTT
NA	TRBJ1-2	few	TRBV5-4	CASSLSSGAGGYTF	TGTGCCAGCAGCTTGTCATCGGGGGCGGGAGGCTACACCTTC
NA	TRBJ1-1	NA	TRBV7-9	CASSLASAGDDTEAFF	TGTGCCAGCAGCTTAGCATCGGCCGGGGACGACACTGAAGCTTTCTTT
TRBD1	TRBJ1-5	few	TRBV6-2/TRBV6-3	CASGGGGYQPQHF	TGTGCCAGTGGGGGAGGGGGCTATCAGCCCCAGCATTTT
NA	TRBJ2-1	NA	TRBV20-1	CSARDSAVHEQFF	TGCAGTGCTAGAGATAGTGCGGTCCATGAGCAGTTCTTC
NA	TRBJ2-7	NA	TRBV9	CASSVEYSSSYEQYF	TGTGCCAGCAGCGTAGAATACTCGAGCTCCTACGAGCAGTACTTC
TRBD1	TRBJ2-4	many	TRBV6-1	CASSEWTGGAYIQYF	TGTGCCAGCAGTGAATGGACAGGGGGCGCTTACATTCAGTACTTC
NA	TRBJ2-3	NA	TRBV28	CASRSTVYLGPGRADTQYF	TGTGCCAGCAGGAGTACCGTTTACCTTGGCCCTGGACGGGCAGATACGCAGTATTTT
NA	TRBJ1-2	NA	TRBV20-1	CSASGRAYGYTF	TGCAGTGCTAGCGGGCGGGCGTATGGCTACACCTTC
NA	TRBJ2-2	NA	TRBV5-6	CASSLEAILSNTGELFF	TGTGCCAGCAGCTTGGAGGCAATACTTTCGAACACCGGGGAGCTGTTTTTT
NA	TRBJ1-1	many	TRBV7-2	CASSLERQGMNTEAFF	TGTGCCAGCAGCTTAGAGAGGCAAGGAATGAACACTGAAGCTTTCTTT
TRBD2	TRBJ2-3	few	TRBV10-3	CAISPSGGPDPDTQYF	TGTGCCATCAGCCCTAGCGGGGGACCGGACCCAGATACGCAGTATTTT
NA	TRBJ2-5	once	TRBV24-1	CATSDQVETQYF	TGTGCCACCAGTGATCAGGTAGAGACCCAGTACTTC
NA	TRBJ2-7	NA	TRBV5-5	CASSSSWEQYF	TGTGCCAGCAGCTCCTCCTGGGAGCAGTACTTC
TRBD2	TRBJ2-1	NA	TRBV6-6	CASSYFGTSGGVYNEQFF	TGTGCCAGCAGTTACTTCGGGACTAGCGGGGGGGTTTACAATGAGCAGTTCTTC
NA	TRBJ1-2	few	TRBV7-9	CALSGPTGPSYDYGYTF	TGTGCCCTATCGGGCCCGACGGGACCGAGCTATGACTATGGCTACACCTTC
NA	TRBJ2-2	NA	TRBV12-3/TRBV12-4	CASSLGQNVNTGELFF	TGTGCCAGCAGTCTTGGACAAAATGTGAACACCGGGGAGCTGTTTTTT
NA	TRBJ1-6	few	TRBV7-2	CASSFPPGRDGSLRNSPLHF	TGTGCCAGCAGCTTTCCCCCTGGACGGGACGGCTCTCTGCGCAATTCACCCCTCCACTTT
TRBD2	TRBJ2-1	NA	TRBV4-2	CASSQRPGLAVDNEQFF	TGTGCCAGCAGCCAACGTCCGGGACTAGCGGTGGACAATGAGCAGTTCTTC
NA	TRBJ1-1	NA	TRBV6-5	CAASRGTEAFF	TGTGCCGCCAGCAGGGGCACTGAAGCTTTCTTT
TRBD1	TRBJ1-4	few	TRBV7-6	CASSETGAYEKLFF	TGTGCCAGCAGCGAGACAGGGGCCTATGAAAAACTGTTTTTT
NA	TRBJ2-1	NA	TRBV12-3/TRBV12-4	CASSFTRSESSYNEQFF	TGTGCCAGCAGTTTTACACGTTCGGAGAGCTCCTACAATGAGCAGTTCTTC
TRBD2	TRBJ2-1	NA	TRBV10-2	CANGLAPLEQFF	TGCGCCAATGGACTAGCGCCCTTAGAGCAGTTCTTC
NA	TRBJ1-5	many	TRBV7-4	CASSLGANYSNQPQHF	TGTGCCAGCAGCTTAGGAGCGAACTATAGCAATCAGCCCCAGCATTTT
NA	TRBJ2-3	many	TRBV7-2	CASSLAAGGTGTDTQYF	TGTGCCAGCAGCTTAGCGGCCGGAGGCACGGGCACAGATACGCAGTATTTT
TRBD1	TRBJ2-3	few	TRBV3-1	CASSARPRGRTDTQYF	TGTGCCAGCAGCGCCCGTCCCAGGGGGCGCACAGATACGCAGTATTTT
NA	TRBJ2-4	few	TRBV14	CASSQDRVADIQYF	TGTGCCAGCAGCCAAGACAGGGTCGCGGACATTCAGTACTTC
TRBD1	TRBJ1-6	few	TRBV6-6	CASSYLGQGDNSPLHF	TGTGCCAGCAGTTACTTAGGACAGGGCGACAATTCACCCCTCCACTTT
NA	TRBJ2-3	many	TRBV7-2	CASSLVLGSTDTQYF	TGTGCCAGCAGCTTAGTTCTTGGAAGCACAGATACGCAGTATTTT
NA	TRBJ2-5	NA	TRBV7-9	CASSRTTKKETQYF	TGTGCCAGCAGCCGAACTACAAAGAAAGAGACCCAGTACTTC
TRBD1	TRBJ1-2	many	TRBV7-2	CASRGTEDNYGYTF	TGTGCCAGCAGGGGGACAGAAGATAACTATGGCTACACCTTC